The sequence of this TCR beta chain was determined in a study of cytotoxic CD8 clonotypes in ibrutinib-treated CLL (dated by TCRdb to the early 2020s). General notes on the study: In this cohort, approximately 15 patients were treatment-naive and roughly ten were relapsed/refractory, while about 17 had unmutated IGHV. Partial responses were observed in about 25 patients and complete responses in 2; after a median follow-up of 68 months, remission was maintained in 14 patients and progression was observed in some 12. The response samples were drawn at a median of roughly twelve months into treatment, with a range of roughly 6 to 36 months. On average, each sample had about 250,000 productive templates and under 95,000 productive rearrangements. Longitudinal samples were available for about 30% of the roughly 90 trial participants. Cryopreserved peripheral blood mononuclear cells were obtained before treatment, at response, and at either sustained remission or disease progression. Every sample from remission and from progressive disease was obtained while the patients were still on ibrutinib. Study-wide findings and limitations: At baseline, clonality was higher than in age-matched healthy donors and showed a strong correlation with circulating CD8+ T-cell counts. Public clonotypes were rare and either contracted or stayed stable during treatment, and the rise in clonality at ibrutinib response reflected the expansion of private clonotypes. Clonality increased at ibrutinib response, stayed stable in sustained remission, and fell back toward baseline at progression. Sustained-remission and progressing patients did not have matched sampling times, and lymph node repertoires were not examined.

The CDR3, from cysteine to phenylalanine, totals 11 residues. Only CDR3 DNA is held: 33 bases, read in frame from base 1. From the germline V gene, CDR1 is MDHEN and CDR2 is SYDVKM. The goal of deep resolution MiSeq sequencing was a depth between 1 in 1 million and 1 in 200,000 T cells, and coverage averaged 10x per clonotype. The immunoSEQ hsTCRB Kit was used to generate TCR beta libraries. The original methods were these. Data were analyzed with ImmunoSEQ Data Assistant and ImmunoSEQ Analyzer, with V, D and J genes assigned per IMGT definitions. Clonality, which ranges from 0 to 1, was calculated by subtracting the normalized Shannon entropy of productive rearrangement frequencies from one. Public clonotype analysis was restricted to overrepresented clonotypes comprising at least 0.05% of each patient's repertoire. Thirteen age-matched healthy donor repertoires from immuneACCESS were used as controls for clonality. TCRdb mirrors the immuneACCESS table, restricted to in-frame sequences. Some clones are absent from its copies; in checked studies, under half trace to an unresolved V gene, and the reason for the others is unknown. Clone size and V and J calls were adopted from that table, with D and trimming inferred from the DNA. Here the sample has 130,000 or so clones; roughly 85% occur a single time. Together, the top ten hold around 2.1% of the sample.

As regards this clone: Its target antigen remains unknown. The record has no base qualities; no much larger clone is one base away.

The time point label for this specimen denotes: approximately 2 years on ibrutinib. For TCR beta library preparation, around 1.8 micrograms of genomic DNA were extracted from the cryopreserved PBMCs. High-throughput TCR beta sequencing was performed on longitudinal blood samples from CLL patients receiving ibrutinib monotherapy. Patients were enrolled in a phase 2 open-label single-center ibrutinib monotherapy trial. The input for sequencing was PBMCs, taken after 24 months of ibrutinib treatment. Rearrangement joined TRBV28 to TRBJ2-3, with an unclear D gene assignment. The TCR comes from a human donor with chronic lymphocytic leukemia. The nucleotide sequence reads TGTGCTTCTAAAAGCACAGATACGCAGTATTTT. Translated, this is CASKSTDTQYF.